Included here is one T cell receptor beta chain sequence, with context. Its antigen is currently unknown. The data were obtained in a study of identifying expanded T cells in peripheral blood. Study findings and constraints: Clone count variance between roughly 2-week samples rose with total template count. Over two and four weeks, about 15 and 19 clones changed, versus 1.2 between replicates.

Looked up from germline, CDR1 is SGDLS and CDR2 is YYNGEE. V dropped 2 bases and J dropped 2 bases, with 13 bases sitting between them. This CDR3 has 15 residues. Healthy donors had no documented immune events, such as infections, while sampled. Profiling relied on immunoSEQ multiplex PCR, and the TCRdb table lists in-frame clones only, not all of them. The profile shows about 85,000 clones, around 89% of them singletons. Input material: blood. The genes are TRBV9 and TRBJ2-5; D is ambiguous. This clonotype was sampled from a person between 18 and 70 years old in good health. CDR3 coding DNA: TGTGCCAGCAGCGTTGGGGTTGTGGAACAAGAGACCCAGTACTTC. Encoded protein: CASSVGVVEQETQYF.